These 23 T cell receptor beta chains came from one sample sequenced in a study of beta chain features in type 1 diabetes. The study, taken as a whole, reports: Shortening of TCRB CDR3s, moderate but significant, appeared in all four CD4+ subsets of Type 1 diabetes patients.

No cognate antigen is known for these TCRs. What was sequenced were expressed TCRB transcripts, since all of the isolated RNA had been reverse transcribed. The repertoire was sequenced with immunoSEQ multiplex PCR; TCRdb's copy has only in-frame clones and lacks some. The data contain hundreds of thousands of clones, about 11% of them seen just once; the ten biggest clones take up around 0.017%. Source material: naive CD4+ T cells from blood. Receptors originate from a man between 25 and 39 years old with type 1 diabetes.

This clone has only a few counts. The chain links TRBV20-1 to TRBJ1-1; 7 bases are shared with TRBD1. Looked up from germline, CDR1 is DFQATT and CDR2 is SNEGSKA (reference sequence). This CDR3 is 11 amino acids long. The V and J ends lost 3 bases and 7 bases, in that order; junction bases with no gene match: 2. Here the CDR3 DNA reads TGCAGTGCTAGTCGACAGGGTGAAGCTTTCTTT. This translates into CSASRQGEAFF.

The V call is TRBV9, the J call TRBJ1-3; TRBD1 might be the D (5 bases). V gave up 3 bases and J gave up 0 bases, with 10 bases separating them. Germline CDR1 SGDLS, CDR2 YYNGEE. The CDR3 contains 15 residues. The CDR3 sequence is CASSATVNSGNTIYF. In DNA form, the CDR3 reads TGTGCCAGCAGCGCGACAGTGAACTCTGGAAACACCATATATTTT. Full variable domain (remainder filled in from reference TRBV9 and TRBJ1-3): DSGVTQTPKHLITATGQRVTLRCSPRSGDLSVYWYQQSLDQGLQFLIQYYNGEERAKGNILERFSAQQFPDLHSELNLSSLELGDSALYFCASSATVNSGNTIYFGEGSWLTVV.

In this sample, this clone turned up a few times. The chain links TRBV2 to TRBJ1-2; perhaps TRBD1 as D (5 bases). Per germline, CDR1 SNHLY and CDR2 FYNNEI. The CDR3 has 13 amino acids. V dropped 2 bases and J dropped 6 bases, with 10 bases sitting between them. CDR3 sequence (DNA): TGTGCCAGCAGTGAACCGAGCAGGGATGGCTACACCTTC. The encoded protein is CASSEPSRDGYTF.

CDR3 amino acids: CASSLPGGPVNEQFF. The CDR3 DNA reads TGCGCCAGCAGCTTGCCGGGGGGCCCCGTCAATGAGCAGTTCTTC. V is TRBV5-1 and J is TRBJ2-1; a possible D gene is TRBD2 (7 bases). CDR3 length: 15 residues. Trimming shortened V by 1 base and J by 6 bases, and 14 bases separated the two germline ends. Germline CDR1 is SGHRS and CDR2 is YFSETQ.

The rearrangement links TRBV10-3 to TRBJ2-7; the match to TRBD1 covers 7 bases. Trimming removed 0 bases from V and 5 bases from J; junction bases left unmatched: 4. CDR1 ENHRY and CDR2 SYGVKD come from the germline V gene. The CDR3 length is 14 residues. CDR3 residues: CAISESMTGNEQYF. The CDR3 DNA reads TGTGCCATCAGTGAGTCAATGACAGGGAACGAGCAGTACTTC.

V gene TRBV2 combines with J gene TRBJ2-1; TRBD2 matches 7 bases. Trimming removed 6 bases from V and 6 bases from J; junction bases left unmatched: 5. This CDR3 region has 13 residues. Germline lookup yields CDR1 SNHLY and CDR2 FYNNEI. The DNA for the CDR3 is TGTGCCAGCAGGGAGGGGACTACCAATGAGCAGTTCTTC. Translated, it gives CASREGTTNEQFF.

This clone appeared a few times. J is TRBJ2-7 and V is TRBV9, with D possibly being TRBD2 (7 bases). V lost 0 bases, J lost 2 bases, and 18 bases lay in between. The CDR3 is 17 amino acids. Germline lookup yields CDR1 SGDLS and CDR2 YYNGEE. The CDR3 region has the DNA TGTGCCAGCAGCGTAGGGGGCAAGGCGGGGGACACCTACGAGCAGTACTTC. Its translation: CASSVGGKAGDTYEQYF.

The rearrangement links TRBV6-5 to TRBJ1-2; 8 bases map to TRBD1. The CDR3 contains 15 residues. Germline V gene sequence: CDR1 MNHEY, CDR2 SVGAGI. With 2 bases clipped from V and 5 bases from J, the junction kept 7 bases outside the gene matches. CDR3 sequence reads: CASSYHRQGFYGYTF. Here the CDR3 DNA reads TGTGCCAGCAGTTACCACAGACAGGGGTTTTATGGCTACACCTTC.

This clone was counted only a few times. The chain combines TRBV6-5 with TRBJ2-1, with a tentative D call TRBD2 (6 bases). The V gene lost 6 bases and the J gene lost 9 bases, with 21 bases spanning the gap. Germline V gives CDR1 MNHEY, CDR2 SVGAGI. This CDR3 is built from 15 residues. In DNA, the CDR3 is TGTGCCAGCAGGCGCTCCGTGGTAGCGGCGAGTGAGCAGTTCTTC. This gives the protein CASRRSVVAASEQFF.

This clone was found a few times. In nucleotides, the CDR3 is TGTGCCAGTAGTAGATTGGCTCAAGAGACCCAGTACTTC. Residues: CASSRLAQETQYF. The rearrangement links TRBV19 to TRBJ2-5; D gene uncertain. The CDR3 runs to 13 residues. Trimming removed 4 bases at V and 2 bases at J, with 8 bases between. Germline V lookup: CDR1 LNHDA, CDR2 SQIVND (reference sequence).

In this sample, this clone turned up a few times. The chain carries TRBV6-5 and TRBJ2-7; D not certain. In germline, CDR1 is MNHEY, CDR2 SVGAGI. The CDR3 extends over 14 amino acids. Trimming shortened V by 2 bases and J by 5 bases, and 13 bases separated the two germline ends. CDR3 in amino acids: CASSYGYTENEQYF. Here the CDR3 DNA reads TGTGCCAGCAGTTACGGGTACACGGAGAACGAGCAGTACTTC.

Only a few counts were recorded for this clone. The chain couples TRBV18 to TRBJ1-4, with a tentative D call TRBD1 (5 bases). The germline V and J ends were trimmed by 2 bases and 2 bases, with 9 bases remaining between them. Germline assignment: CDR1 KGHSH and CDR2 LQKENI. The CDR3 has 15 residues. The CDR3 is CASSPSRATNEKLFF. The CDR3, as DNA: TGTGCCAGCTCACCAAGCAGGGCGACTAATGAAAAACTGTTTTTT.

This clone was detected a few times. The J gene is TRBJ1-5, the V gene TRBV19; 9 bases align to TRBD1. Looked up from germline, CDR1 is LNHDA and CDR2 is SQIVND (reference sequence). V was pared by 7 bases and J by 1 base, with 8 bases of the junction left unmatched. This CDR3 has 16 amino acids. The CDR3 here is CASTTSTGGSNQPQHF. In nucleotides, the CDR3 is TGTGCCAGTACCACCTCGACAGGGGGAAGCAATCAGCCCCAGCATTTT.

The sample holds a few counts of this clone. V is TRBV4-1 and J is TRBJ1-3; the D is unclear. The length of the CDR3 is 13 residues. Trimming shortened V by 4 bases and J by 3 bases, and 7 bases separated the two germline ends. Per the germline V gene, CDR1 is MGHRA and CDR2 is YSYEKL. CDR3 DNA sequence: TGCGCCAGCAGCCTAATTTTTGGAAACACCATATATTTT. Translation gives CASSLIFGNTIYF.

J is TRBJ2-5 and V is TRBV4-1; 9 positions agree with TRBD2. The CDR3 has 16 amino acids. With V trimmed by 1 base and J by 3 bases, 6 bases remained unmatched. Per germline, CDR1 MGHRA and CDR2 YSYEKL. The CDR3 nucleotides are TGCGCCAGCAGCCAAGGTTTACTAGCGGGCGAAGAGACCCAGTACTTC. Translation: CASSQGLLAGEETQYF.

V is TRBV5-1 and J is TRBJ2-1; tentative D call: TRBD2 (6 bases). The germline V gene encodes CDR1 SGHRS and CDR2 YFSETQ. The CDR3 consists of 13 residues. Trimming removed 4 bases at V and 10 bases at J, with 15 bases between. The CDR3 DNA follows: TGCGCCAGCAGCGTCGCGACTAGAGGGGAGCAGTTCTTC. Translation gives CASSVATRGEQFF.

The V call is TRBV5-1, the J call TRBJ2-3; TRBD2 might be the D (5 bases). The CDR3 contains 14 residues. Per germline, CDR1 SGHRS and CDR2 YFSETQ. The germline V and J ends were trimmed by 7 bases and 6 bases, with 18 bases remaining between them. CDR3 loop: CASGGRTFGDTQYF. The CDR3 region has the DNA TGCGCCAGCGGCGGCCGGACTTTTGGGGATACGCAGTATTTT.

The J gene is TRBJ1-1, the V gene TRBV18; tentative D call: TRBD1 (6 bases). The CDR3 sequence is 13 residues long. Trimming took off 3 bases at V and 7 bases at J, with 12 bases between the two ends. Germline CDR1 is KGHSH and CDR2 is LQKENI. Written as DNA, the CDR3 is TGTGCCAGCTCACCTGGACAGAGCCTTGAAGCTTTCTTT. Translating gives CASSPGQSLEAFF.

The gene calls are TRBV11-2 and TRBJ2-1, with a weak D call TRBD2 (5 bases). In germline, CDR1 is SGHAT, CDR2 FQNNGV. V lost 3 bases, J lost 7 bases, and 16 bases lay in between. This CDR3 is built from 15 residues. CDR3 protein: CASSFPQGSGNEQFF. The CDR3 nucleotides are TGTGCCAGCAGCTTCCCACAAGGGAGTGGAAATGAGCAGTTCTTC.

The rearrangement joins TRBV9 to TRBJ2-2; 9 positions agree with TRBD1. With 4 bases clipped from V and 7 bases from J, the junction kept 5 bases outside the gene matches. CDR3 length: 14 residues. Germline CDR1 and CDR2: SGDLS and YYNGEE. The CDR3 nucleotides read TGTGCCAGCAGCCCGGGGACAGGGTACGGGGAGCTGTTTTTT. Protein sequence: CASSPGTGYGELFF.

This clone turned up a few times. This chain uses TRBV28 with TRBJ2-1; no firm D call. The CDR3 has 12 residues. Germline loops: CDR1 MDHEN, CDR2 SYDVKM. Trimming removed 8 bases from V and 2 bases from J, with 7 bases in between. The chain's CDR3 is CASWAAYNEQFF. The CDR3 bases are TGTGCCAGCTGGGCTGCCTACAATGAGCAGTTCTTC.

Only a few counts were recorded for this clone. The chain has TRBV7-3 and TRBJ2-7; 7 bases are a match to TRBD1. The V and J ends lost 5 bases and 1 base, in that order; junction bases with no gene match: 2. The germline CDR1 and CDR2 sequences are SGHTA and FQGTGA. This CDR3 region has 13 residues. The CDR3 nucleotides read TGTGCCAGCAGCCGGGACAGTTCCTACGAGCAGTACTTC. Translating gives CASSRDSSYEQYF.

V is TRBV4-3 and J is TRBJ2-3, with 10 bases fitting TRBD2. Germline CDR1 LGHNA, CDR2 YSLEER. There are 16 residues in the CDR3. After removal of 4 bases from V and 2 bases from J, the junction contained 6 bases not matched to a gene. The DNA of the CDR3 is TGCGCCAGCAGCCTCCTAGCGGGGGCCTCCACAGATACGCAGTATTTT. Translating it yields CASSLLAGASTDTQYF.